This is a list of T cell receptor beta chains from one sample in a study of blood T cell repertoires in COVID-19. Clones were sequenced by immunoSEQ multiplex PCR, and TCRdb holds only the in-frame ones, with some missing. The sample records over 65,000 clones, roughly 82% being singletons. The sample comprised peripheral blood. The source is a man at least 80 years old with active COVID-19. Both conserved end residues are part of each CDR3. The D gene is left open where the match is weak. Only some rows state a clone size, as once, few, many or a class for expanded clones.

v_gene	d_gene	j_gene	abundance	CDR3nt	CDR3aa
TRBV28	-	TRBJ1-2	few	-	CASSFGPGQGYGYTF
TRBV19	-	TRBJ2-1	-	TGTGCCAGTAGCCCCGTTCGCGGGGCTTACAATGAGCAGTTCTTC	CASSPVRGAYNEQFF
TRBV4-3	TRBD1	TRBJ1-1	-	TGCGCCAGCAGCCCCCAAGGACAGGGTACCTCTTTCTTT	CASSPQGQGTSFF
TRBV9	-	TRBJ2-4	-	TGTGCCAGCAGCGTAGGGTTAATAGGGGACATTCAGTACTTC	CASSVGLIGDIQYF
TRBV5-1	TRBD2	TRBJ2-7	-	TGCGCCAGCAGCTCTGGAACTAGCGGGAGGACTAGCTCCTACGAGCAGTACTTC	CASSSGTSGRTSSYEQYF
TRBV7-2	TRBD2	TRBJ2-7	once	TGTGCCAGCAGATTTAGCGGGAGTAGGAACGAGCAGTACTTC	CASRFSGSRNEQYF
TRBV6-5	TRBD1	TRBJ2-1	-	TGTGCCAGCAGTACGGGACAGGGGACCTACAATGAGCAGTTCTTC	CASSTGQGTYNEQFF
TRBV4-2	TRBD1	TRBJ1-2	medium-sized	TGTGCCAGCAGCCAAGCCGAGGGACAGAACTATGGCTACACCTTC	CASSQAEGQNYGYTF
TRBV7-3	-	TRBJ2-1	-	TGTGCCAGCAGCTCTGGTTGGGCCAATGAGCAGTTCTTC	CASSSGWANEQFF
TRBV5-1	TRBD1	TRBJ1-1	few	TGCGCCAGCAGCCCGGGACAGGTGGGCACTGAAGCTTTCTTT	CASSPGQVGTEAFF
TRBV15	TRBD1	TRBJ2-7	few	TGTGCCACCAGCGGGGAGAGCATCGGGACAGGGACCTACGAGCAGTACTTC	CATSGESIGTGTYEQYF
TRBV7-2	-	TRBJ1-1	once	TGTGCCAGCAGCCCTATGGGGACACTGAACACTGAAGCTTTCTTT	CASSPMGTLNTEAFF
TRBV12-3/TRBV12-4	-	TRBJ2-1	-	TGTGCCAGCAGTTTAGGAGGTGAGCAGTTCTTC	CASSLGGEQFF
TRBV6-5	TRBD1	TRBJ1-5	few	TGTGCCAGCAGCCTTACAGGGGACAATCAGCCCCAGCATTTT	CASSLTGDNQPQHF
TRBV7-2	-	TRBJ1-3	-	TGTGCCAGCAGCTTAGACGCAGGGGCTGGAAACACCATATATTTT	CASSLDAGAGNTIYF
TRBV12-3/TRBV12-4	-	TRBJ1-5	few	TGTGCCAGCAGCCCTCAGGGGTTCCAGCCCCAGCATTTT	CASSPQGFQPQHF